Below, one T cell receptor beta chain is given with its context. The data are from a study of metastatic and nonmetastatic thyroid tumors. No treatment had been given to any patient before thyroid surgery. The germline CDR1 and CDR2 sequences are MNHEY and SVGAGI. V lost 2 bases and J lost 3, with 14 bases in between. This CDR3 has 15 residues. TCRdb re-clonotyped the PCR reads through MiXCR. This table holds fewer than 15,000 clones, around 32% found once. The chain has TRBV6-5 and TRBJ2-7; D is perhaps TRBD1 or TRBD2 (5 bases each). The sequenced sample was tumor tissue. The sequence was obtained from a male donor with papillary thyroid cancer or a benign thyroid nodule (not recorded which). Some clones in this sample may be carry-over from other donors' samples. CDR3 DNA: TGTGCCAGCAGTTACAGTCCCGCTGGGGGCTACGAGCAGTACTTC. Its protein product is CASSYSPAGGYEQYF.